The 27 T cell receptor beta chains below all came from one sample that was sequenced in a study of cytomegalovirus exposure and HLA in healthy donors. Repertoires were generated with immunoSEQ multiplex PCR, while TCRdb's copy carries only in-frame clones and drops some. The sample contains 99,000 or so clones, about 86% of which appear only once. The sequencing input was PBMCs. Receptor source: a woman under 30 in good health and CMV-seropositive.

This chain joins TRBV29-1 and TRBJ2-1; D possibly corresponds to TRBD2 (5 bases). Deletions cut 4 bases from V and 1 base from J, with 11 bases between. The germline V gene has CDR1 SQVTM and CDR2 ANQGSEA. The CDR3 spans 14 residues. The CDR3 DNA sequence: TGCAGCGTTGCGGCAGGAGGATCCTACAATGAGCAGTTCTTC. This codes for CSVAAGGSYNEQFF.

The chain has TRBV2 and TRBJ2-3; D may be TRBD2 (5 bases). From germline, CDR1 is SNHLY and CDR2 FYNNEI. The CDR3 has 13 amino acids. V was trimmed by 3 bases and J by 6 bases, leaving 10 bases between them. In nucleotides, the CDR3 is TGTGCCAGCAGTGATGACCCGGGGGATACGCAGTATTTT. This sequence encodes CASSDDPGDTQYF.

The V call is TRBV5-6, the J call TRBJ1-6; 7 nucleotides match TRBD1. The length of the CDR3 is 16 residues. Germline loops: CDR1 SGHDT, CDR2 YYEEEE. Trimming took 4 bases from V and 4 from J; bases not matched to a gene: 8. CDR3 protein: CASSLGTANYNSPLHF. DNA of the CDR3: TGTGCCAGCAGCCTTGGGACAGCTAATTATAATTCACCCCTCCACTTT. Based on the CDR3 plus reference TRBV5-6 and TRBJ1-6, the full variable domain is DAGVTQSPTHLIKTRGQQVTLRCSPKSGHDTVSWYQQALGQGPQFIFQYYEEEERQRGNFPDRFSGHQFPNYSSELNVNALLLGDSALYLCASSLGTANYNSPLHFGNGTRLTVT.

The chain links TRBV5-1 to TRBJ2-1; TRBD1 might be the D (7 bases). There are 15 residues in the CDR3. V was cut by 6 bases and J by 2 bases, with 15 bases left in between. Germline lookup yields CDR1 SGHRS and CDR2 YFSETQ. CDR3 in DNA: TGCGCCAGCACTTCCGGGGGACAGACCTACAATGAGCAGTTCTTC. Translating gives CASTSGGQTYNEQFF. Full variable domain (remainder filled in from reference TRBV5-1 and TRBJ2-1): KAGVTQTPRYLIKTRGQQVTLSCSPISGHRSVSWYQQTPGQGLQFLFEYFSETQRNKGNFPGRFSGRQFSNSRSEMNVSTLELGDSALYLCASTSGGQTYNEQFFGPGTRLTVL.

V and J are TRBV5-6 and TRBJ1-2, with D possibly TRBD1 on 5 matching bases. CDR1 is SGHDT, CDR2 YYEEEE, per germline. This CDR3 has 15 amino acids. Trimming removed 0 bases from V and 4 bases from J, with 13 bases in between. The CDR3 region has the DNA TGTGCCAGCAGCTTGGCCTCCGGGACTCCCTATGGCTACACCTTC. Amino acid sequence: CASSLASGTPYGYTF.

The V gene is TRBV9, the J gene TRBJ2-7, with a weak D call TRBD2 (6 bases). CDR1 SGDLS and CDR2 YYNGEE come from the germline V gene. Trimming left V 0 bases short and J 3 bases short, with 10 bases between. CDR3 size: 14 residues. The CDR3 loop reads CASSVGVGGYEQYF. CDR3 DNA: TGTGCCAGCAGCGTAGGGGTCGGGGGCTACGAGCAGTACTTC.

The J gene is TRBJ2-1, the V gene TRBV6-1; D might be TRBD1 (5 bases). CDR1 MNHNS and CDR2 SASEGT come from the germline V gene. V was cut by 6 bases and J by 0 bases, with 12 bases left in between. The CDR3 has 15 amino acids. For the CDR3, the DNA is TGTGCCAGCAGACTGACAGTTTTCTCCTACAATGAGCAGTTCTTC. It yields the protein CASRLTVFSYNEQFF.

The genes are TRBV11-2 and TRBJ2-7; 7 bases agree with TRBD1. Germline V gene sequence: CDR1 SGHAT, CDR2 FQNNGV. V trimming: 3 bases; J trimming: 3 bases; junction bases outside the gene matches: 8. This CDR3 is 15 amino acids long. The CDR3 nucleotides are TGTGCCAGCAGCTTTGTATCGGACAGGAACTACGAGCAGTACTTC. This encodes CASSFVSDRNYEQYF.

V is TRBV5-6 and J is TRBJ1-1; possible D gene TRBD1, 5 bases. CDR3 length equals 13 residues. Germline V gene data show CDR1 as SGHDT and CDR2 as YYEEEE. V shed 4 bases and J shed 5 bases, with 12 bases lying between them. The CDR3 protein is CASSTGHATEAFF. The DNA for the CDR3 is TGTGCCAGCAGCACCGGACACGCGACTGAAGCTTTCTTT. Complete variable domain (other parts from reference TRBV5-6 and TRBJ1-1): DAGVTQSPTHLIKTRGQQVTLRCSPKSGHDTVSWYQQALGQGPQFIFQYYEEEERQRGNFPDRFSGHQFPNYSSELNVNALLLGDSALYLCASSTGHATEAFFGQGTRLTVV.

This clone was seen just once. DNA of the CDR3: TGTGCCAGTAGCGACAGGGAACCGTACAATGAGCAGTTCTTC. Protein sequence: CASSDREPYNEQFF. The V and J genes are TRBV19 and TRBJ2-1, with 7 bases that match TRBD1. CDR3 length: 14 residues. The J segment lost 4 bases and the V segment lost 6 bases, leaving 6 bases of the junction unmatched. Germline V gene lookup returns CDR1 LNHDA and CDR2 SQIVND (reference sequence). Filled out from reference TRBV19 and TRBJ2-1, the complete variable domain reads DGGITQSPKYLFRKEGQNVTLSCEQNLNHDAMYWYRQDPGQGLRLIYYSQIVNDFQKGDIAEGYSVSREKKESFPLTVTSAQKNPTAFYLCASSDREPYNEQFFGPGTRLTVL.

The chain carries TRBV9 and TRBJ2-7, with D perhaps matching TRBD2 (5 bases). V shed 0 bases and J shed 6 bases, with 13 bases lying between them. The CDR3 covers 14 residues. Germline lookup yields CDR1 SGDLS and CDR2 YYNGEE. As DNA, the CDR3 is TGTGCCAGCAGCGTAGTTTTGGGAGACGGCGAGCAGTACTTC. Translated, it gives CASSVVLGDGEQYF. The whole variable domain, filled in from reference TRBV9 and TRBJ2-7, reads DSGVTQTPKHLITATGQRVTLRCSPRSGDLSVYWYQQSLDQGLQFLIQYYNGEERAKGNILERFSAQQFPDLHSELNLSSLELGDSALYFCASSVVLGDGEQYFGPGTRLTVT.

The J gene is TRBJ2-2, the V gene TRBV7-2, with D unclear. Germline V gene sequence: CDR1 SGHTA, CDR2 FQGNSA. Trimming left V 4 bases short and J 6 bases short, with 9 bases between. CDR3 length: 13 amino acids. DNA of the CDR3: TGTGCCAGCAGCTCATACAGTCCCGGGGAGCTGTTTTTT. Its translation is CASSSYSPGELFF.

V usage is TRBV21-1 and J usage is TRBJ1-1. TRBV21-1 is tagged as a pseudogene. This CDR3 contains 14 residues. CDR3 coding DNA: TGTGCCAGCAGCAATAGGGGGGAGGGCACTGAAGCTTTCTTT. Translating gives CASSNRGEGTEAFF.

CDR3 sequence: CATSRRQGNQPQHF. As DNA, the CDR3 is TGTGCCACCAGCAGAAGACAGGGGAATCAGCCCCAGCATTTT. The chain employs TRBV15 and TRBJ1-5; 8 bases match TRBD1. Germline V gives CDR1 LNHNV, CDR2 YYDKDF (reference sequence). This CDR3 is built from 14 residues. With V trimmed by 2 bases and J by 4 bases, 1 base remained unmatched.

The chain links TRBV2 to TRBJ2-7, with D possibly TRBD2 on 6 matching bases. With 7 bases removed from V and 2 bases from J, the gap between germline ends came to 18 bases. Germline V gene sequence: CDR1 SNHLY, CDR2 FYNNEI. CDR3 length: 15 amino acids. The CDR3 sequence: CASNLGGKATYEQYF. The CDR3 DNA sequence: TGTGCCAGCAACCTTGGAGGGAAGGCGACCTACGAGCAGTACTTC.

The rearrangement uses TRBV9 and TRBJ2-7; a weak D match, TRBD2 (5 bases). CDR3 size: 16 residues. Trimming took 0 bases from V and 7 from J, leaving 20 bases between them. The germline CDR1 and CDR2 sequences are SGDLS and YYNGEE. In DNA, the CDR3 is TGTGCCAGCAGCGTAGAGGGTGGAGGCCCCATATGGGAGCAGTACTTC. It yields the protein CASSVEGGGPIWEQYF.

The chain links TRBV5-6 to TRBJ1-1, with D unresolved. The germline V gene encodes CDR1 SGHDT and CDR2 YYEEEE. V lost 1 base and J 1 base, leaving 5 bases between the germline ends. The CDR3 loop spans 13 amino acids. The CDR3 spells CASSLIRNTEAFF. Written as DNA, the CDR3 is TGTGCCAGCAGCTTGATCCGGAACACTGAAGCTTTCTTT.

The gene calls are TRBV7-9 and TRBJ2-1; possibly TRBD2 for D (6 bases). Germline CDR1 reads SEHNR; CDR2 reads FQNEAQ (reference sequence). The CDR3 length is 14 residues. Trimming took 3 bases from V and 0 from J, leaving 6 bases between them. The CDR3 DNA is TGTGCCAGCAGCTTCGGGAGCTCCTACAATGAGCAGTTCTTC. Its protein is CASSFGSSYNEQFF.

The count of this clone is one. The CDR3 is CASSRWDSSDTQYF. In DNA form, the CDR3 reads TGCGCCAGCAGCCGCTGGGACTCCTCAGATACGCAGTATTTT. This chain connects TRBV5-1 to TRBJ2-3; D perhaps matches TRBD2 (6 bases). Germline V gene data show CDR1 as SGHRS and CDR2 as YFSETQ. This CDR3 spans 14 amino acids. Trimming pared 4 bases from V and 4 bases from J, leaving 13 bases between.

The rearrangement joins TRBV6-5 to TRBJ2-2; 8 bases align to TRBD2. The CDR3 sequence is 16 residues long. Germline values: CDR1 MNHEY, CDR2 SVGAGI. V lost 2 bases to trimming and J lost 6 bases; unmatched junction nucleotides: 8. CDR3 bases: TGTGCCAGCAGTTACCCGGGGGGGGGTAGAGCCGGGGAGCTGTTTTTT. Translation gives CASSYPGGGRAGELFF.

This clone came up once. The chain joins TRBV11-1 to TRBJ2-7; no reliable D call. This CDR3 spans 12 amino acids. V was cut by 0 bases and J by 7 bases, with 7 bases left in between. CDR1 and CDR2 from the germline V gene are SGHAT and FQDESV (reference sequence). The CDR3 is CASSLARGEQYF. The CDR3 DNA follows: TGTGCCAGCAGCTTAGCGCGCGGAGAGCAGTACTTC.

The chain recombines TRBV6-6 with TRBJ1-5, with D possibly matching TRBD1 (6 bases). Trimming pared 6 bases from V and 7 bases from J, leaving 16 bases between. Germline CDR1 and CDR2: MNHNY and SVGAGI (reference sequence). This CDR3 has 14 residues. As DNA, the CDR3 is TGTGCCAGCAGGGAACAGGGAGTAGAGCAGCCCCAGCATTTT. It codes for CASREQGVEQPQHF.

The J gene is TRBJ1-5, the V gene TRBV19, with a possible D match to TRBD1 (5 bases). The ends were cut back, 5 bases at V and 2 bases at J, with 22 bases in the middle. Germline V lookup: CDR1 LNHDA, CDR2 SQIVND (reference sequence). The CDR3 is 18 residues long. The CDR3 bases are TGTGCCAGTAGTTCACCGGGACTCCTCCCTGGGGGCAATCAGCCCCAGCATTTT. Protein sequence: CASSSPGLLPGGNQPQHF.

The gene calls are TRBV2 and TRBJ2-7, with TRBD2 identical over 8 bases. This CDR3 region has 16 residues. V shed 8 bases and J 2 bases; nucleotides not matched to a gene: 14. Germline V gene sequence: CDR1 SNHLY, CDR2 FYNNEI. CDR3 nucleotides: TGTGCCAGCTTGTCGGGGTACGGGGGGGACCCCTACGAGCAGTACTTC. It encodes CASLSGYGGDPYEQYF.

This clone was detected a few times. The gene calls are TRBV25-1 and TRBJ1-2; no reliable D call. The CDR3 has 12 residues. The germline V gene encodes CDR1 MGHDK and CDR2 SYGVNS. V was cut by 4 bases and J by 3 bases, with 6 bases left in between. This CDR3 reads CASSGDDYGYTF. The CDR3 DNA reads as TGTGCCAGCAGTGGCGATGACTATGGCTACACCTTC.

J is TRBJ2-1 and V is TRBV7-9, with a possible D match to TRBD2 (7 bases). Trimming cost V 5 bases and J 13 bases, with 15 bases left between them. This CDR3 spans 12 amino acids. The V gene's germline CDR1 is SEHNR and CDR2 FQNEAQ (reference sequence). CDR3 DNA sequence: TGTGCCAGCAGCCCACCCGGCGGGGGCCAGTTCTTC. Amino acids: CASSPPGGGQFF.

The rearrangement uses TRBV27 and TRBJ2-1; 9 bases fit TRBD1. In germline, CDR1 is MNHEY, CDR2 SMNVEV (reference sequence). The CDR3 has 15 residues. V lost 4 bases and J lost 8; bases outside the gene matches: 9. CDR3 in amino acids: CASSSPDRGGDEQFF. CDR3 DNA sequence: TGTGCCAGCAGTTCACCGGACAGGGGTGGCGATGAGCAGTTCTTC.